What follows are 14 T cell receptor beta chains derived from one specimen sequenced in a study of Graves' ophthalmopathy and Graves' hyperthyroidism. As the template, RNA transcripts were used to amplify TCR beta CDR3 regions. HTBI-primed first-round RT-PCR preceded second-round multiplex PCR. MiXCR, run by TCRdb on the multiplex PCR reads, gives a single entry per CDR3 protein. The table includes about 480,000 distinct CDR3 sequences, approximately 14% detected once. The source material was blood. The receptor set was obtained from a young woman with Graves' ophthalmopathy.

This clonotype has at least ten counts. The rearrangement uses TRBV20-1 and TRBJ1-2; D unresolved. V was cut by 1 base and J by 4 bases, with 7 bases left in between. The CDR3 extends over 12 amino acids. Germline values: CDR1 DFQATT, CDR2 SNEGSKA (reference sequence). CDR3 protein: CSARGPVYGYTF. The CDR3 DNA reads as TGCAGTGCTAGAGGGCCAGTCTATGGCTACACCTTC.

This clonotype was detected many times. The chain is built from TRBV30 and TRBJ1-1; D not certain. The CDR3 consists of 13 residues. Looked up from germline, CDR1 is GTSNPN and CDR2 is SVGIG (reference sequence). The germline V and J ends were trimmed by 2 bases and 3 bases, with 10 bases remaining between them. CDR3 DNA: TGTGCCTGGAGTCGGGTTAAATACACTGAAGCTTTCTTT. Its protein product is CAWSRVKYTEAFF.

In this sample, this clonotype turned up many times. The chain uses TRBV6-2 or TRBV6-3 and TRBJ1-6, with D hard to call. There are 14 residues in the CDR3. The V end was cut by 2 bases, the J end by 5 bases, with 7 bases between. The germline V gene has CDR1 MNHEY and CDR2 SVGEGT. CDR3 residues: CASSYIGNNSPLHF. The CDR3 DNA reads TGTGCCAGCAGTTACATCGGAAATAATTCACCCCTCCACTTT.

In this sample, this clonotype turned up many times. The V and J genes are TRBV6-2 or TRBV6-3 and TRBJ2-6, with TRBD1 matching 9 bases. Germline V gene sequence: CDR1 MNHEY, CDR2 SVGEGT. This CDR3 contains 19 residues. The J segment lost 4 bases and the V segment lost 5 bases, leaving 15 bases of the junction unmatched. Written as DNA, the CDR3 is TGTGCCAGCAGTACCCGGGACAGGGTATCCTATACGGGGGCCAACGTCCTGACTTTC. As protein: CASSTRDRVSYTGANVLTF.

This clonotype was seen at least ten times. The junction does not match germline at one end; this may be a read error. The rearrangement links TRBV2 to TRBJ1-1; D ambiguous. There are 14 residues in the CDR3. Germline CDR1 is SNHLY and CDR2 is FYNNEI. The CDR3 region has the DNA TGTGCCAGCACCTCTTTTTCCAGAAACACTGAAGCTTCCTTT. The encoded protein is CASTSFSRNTEASF.

The rearrangement links TRBV20-1 to TRBJ1-5; D is unclear. The CDR3 consists of 15 residues. The V gene's germline CDR1 is DFQATT and CDR2 SNEGSKA (reference sequence). The V end was cut by 2 bases, the J end by 0 bases, with 11 bases between. The CDR3 loop reads CSARPARGSNQPQHF. In DNA, the CDR3 is TGCAGTGCTAGACCAGCGCGGGGTAGCAATCAGCCCCAGCATTTT.

This clonotype was observed many times. The rearrangement uses TRBV4-1 and TRBJ1-1, with no clear D. Trimming removed 0 bases from V and 3 bases from J, with 11 bases in between. Germline CDR1 and CDR2: MGHRA and YSYEKL. CDR3 length: 15 residues. CDR3 in amino acids: CASSQEEQLHTEAFF. CDR3 coding DNA: TGCGCCAGCAGCCAAGAGGAACAGTTACACACTGAAGCTTTCTTT.

This clonotype was detected ten times or more. In nucleotides, the CDR3 is TGTGCTAGTGGTTTGGTACTTGGGACACAAGCTTTCTTT. Protein product: CASGLVLGTQAFF. The rearrangement links TRBV12-5 to TRBJ1-1; a weak D match, TRBD1 (6 bases). V lost 0 bases, J lost 9 bases, and 11 bases lay in between. The germline gives CDR1 LGHNT, CDR2 FRNRAP. The CDR3 contains 13 residues.

There are many counts of this clonotype. This chain connects TRBV27 to TRBJ1-2; the D gene is possibly TRBD1 (6 bases). Germline-derived CDR1 and CDR2 are MNHEY and SMNVEV (reference sequence). Trimming left V 6 bases short and J 6 bases short, with 11 bases between. The CDR3 is made up of 12 amino acids. In DNA form, the CDR3 reads TGTGCCAGCAGACAGGGTCCGGATGGCTACACCTTC. Residues: CASRQGPDGYTF.

Points on this clonotype: A much larger clonotype is one base distant, so this may be a read error. The rearrangement joins TRBV30 to TRBJ1-6, with unresolved D. This CDR3 contains 15 residues. In germline, CDR1 is GTSNPN, CDR2 SVGIG (reference sequence). The CDR3, as DNA: TGTGCCTGGAGTGTTCTCGCAGGCCCAAATTCACACCTCCACTTT. This gives the protein CAWSVLAGPNSHLHF.

This clonotype was seen ten or more times. V is TRBV7-2 and J is TRBJ2-5, with 7 positions matching TRBD2. Germline assignment: CDR1 SGHTA and CDR2 FQGNSA. Germline trimming cut 1 base from V and 3 bases from J; bases unmatched to any gene: 2. The CDR3 is 14 residues long. The CDR3 spells CASSLVGGKETQYF. Here the CDR3 DNA reads TGTGCCAGCAGCTTAGTGGGAGGGAAAGAGACCCAGTACTTC. The complete variable domain, with remaining parts taken from reference TRBV7-2 and TRBJ2-5, reads GAGVSQSPSNKVTEKGKDVELRCDPISGHTALYWYRQSLGQGLEFLIYFQGNSAPDKSGLPSDRFSAERTGGSVSTLTIQRTQQEDSAVYLCASSLVGGKETQYFGPGTRLLVL.

This clonotype was counted many times. V and J are TRBV20-1 and TRBJ2-5, with TRBD2 identical over 10 bases. Germline-derived CDR1 and CDR2 are DFQATT and SNEGSKA (reference sequence). V dropped 4 bases and J dropped 2; count of bases not matched to a gene: 13. CDR3 size: 17 residues. The CDR3 region has the DNA TGCAGTGCTACAATCATGCTAGCGGGAGAGACACAAGAGACCCAGTACTTC. Amino acid sequence: CSATIMLAGETQETQYF.

This clonotype was seen only a few times. This sequence joins TRBV30 and TRBJ1-1; 8 bases are shared with TRBD1. J gave up 5 bases and V 4 bases, and 12 bases lay outside the gene matches. This CDR3 contains 15 residues. Germline V gives CDR1 GTSNPN, CDR2 SVGIG (reference sequence). The CDR3 loop is CAWTLGGQVNTEAFF. DNA for the CDR3: TGTGCCTGGACCCTCGGGGGACAGGTAAATACTGAAGCTTTCTTT.

This clonotype was detected many times. The V call is TRBV11-2, the J call TRBJ2-7; possible D gene TRBD1, 5 bases. The ends were cut back, 2 bases at V and 5 bases at J, with 16 bases in the middle. This CDR3 is 15 amino acids long. From germline, CDR1 is SGHAT and CDR2 FQNNGV. CDR3 amino acids: CASSLTGQGTHEQYF. The CDR3 DNA sequence: TGTGCCAGCAGCTTAACCGGGCAGGGCACGCACGAGCAGTACTTC.